This TCR beta chain was recorded in a study of cytomegalovirus exposure and HLA in healthy donors. Study results and limitations: An ancestry cluster, one associated with Asian ancestry, reportedly showed fewer N-insertions than the approximately 670-donor mean in a later analysis. One variant, a missense change in DCLRE1C, was linked in a later analysis to TCR beta V- and J-gene trimming.

The PCR used 60 Vbeta and 13 Jbeta primers. TCRdb keeps only in-frame clones here, not all; method: immunoSEQ multiplex PCR. The profile covers 170,000 or so clones, with around 86% appearing a single time and around 1.5% taken by the ten largest. As for the donors, each was a healthy bone marrow donor. V was clipped by 10 bases and J by 2 bases, with 18 bases between them. Germline CDR1 MDHEN, CDR2 SYDVKM. The CDR3 is 15 residues long. As to this clone: Its antigen is currently unknown.

The receptor comes from a man aged 50 or older in good health and CMV-seronegative. The rearrangement joins TRBV28 to TRBJ1-5; D gene unclear. The sample comprised PBMCs. CDR3 DNA sequence: TGTGCCACCCAGTTTTTGAGGGCGGGCAATCAGCCCCAGCATTTT. It translates to CATQFLRAGNQPQHF.